This T cell receptor (beta chain) was documented in a study of vaccination and CD4 T cells after COVID-19 (dated by TCRdb to between 2022 and 2023). For context, the study as a whole: SARS-CoV-2 positivity had been established in the convalescent patients by nasal swab PCR, and mild disease was recorded in several of these patients and severe disease in one. The convalescent cohort included six males and four females, with two Hispanic individuals, seven Caucasians, two Asians and one multiracial person. Participants received two doses of either the Pfizer-BioNTech BNT162b2 vaccine (n=8) or the Moderna mRNA-1273 vaccine (n=2). Post-COVID blood samples were collected from convalescent patients a median of around 100 days after diagnosis, with a range of roughly 35 to 161 days. Post-vaccine blood samples were collected a median of about 11 weeks after the second vaccine dose, ranging from roughly 12 to 241 days. Culture stimuli were overlapping spike peptide pools from SARS-CoV-2 and from the common cold coronaviruses HCoV-NL63, HCoV-OC43 and HCoV-229E. Control cultures received a CEFX viral epitope pool as the positive control, an HIV-1 Nef peptide pool as the negative control, or no peptide. In around 9 COVID-19 convalescent patients and several infection-naive healthy vaccine recipients, researchers compared the spike-specific CD4+ TCR repertoire from before mRNA vaccination with the repertoire from after. The paper's findings and limits, for the study overall: Although the median number of SARS-CoV-2-reactive clonotypes went up from around 19 after infection to 38 after vaccination, the increase was not significant. Among the post-vaccine SARS-CoV-2-reactive clones in convalescent patients, a median approximately 86% showed up only after vaccination, which suggests vaccine-specific priming. In convalescent patients, nearly all vaccine-specific clones (304 of 307) were found to be mono-reactive for SARS-CoV-2 spike rather than cross-reactive with common cold coronaviruses. The number of convalescent patients in the study was relatively small, and the study did not examine early timepoints following natural infection.

Libraries were built with PCR. TCR sequencing of DNA from cultured CD4+ T cells used the Oncomine TCR Beta short-read assay at the Johns Hopkins FTIC core. Genomic DNA was extracted from the cultured CD4+ T cells with the QIAamp micro DNA kit. Oncomine TCR Beta libraries from cultured CD4+ T cells were pooled with unique dual indexes and sequenced on an Illumina iSeq 100. On the authors' methods: Non-productive sequences were filtered out, and CDR3s that did not start with C, did not end with F or W, or were shorter than 7 amino acids were discarded. Antigen-specific clonotypes were identified using the MANAFEST web application through comparison of peptide-stimulated wells with reference and other culture wells. For a clone to be called positive, the clone needed an FDR below 0.05, an odds ratio above 5, and a productive frequency above 0.1% in at least two of three replicate wells. A clonotype counted as cross-reactive if it showed significant expansion both in the SARS-CoV-2 spike wells and in at least one common cold coronavirus spike condition. Using R version 3.6.1, CDR3 homology was evaluated through Levenshtein distances (stringdist) along with unrooted phylogenetic trees (ape). TCRdb handled the public reads itself, with Q25 trimming in fastp and clone calling in MiXCR, and kept productive beta chains. Each CDR3 protein gets just one entry, which takes the most common genes and DNA from the rows behind it. What appears here as the V and J calls and clone size reflects TCRdb's work, not the paper's. For this sample the table gives 14,000 to 15,000 distinct CDR3 sequences, of which about 48% were detected only once. The ten largest account for 11% to 15% of the sample.

The treatment or condition label for this specimen denotes: roughly 10-day PBMC culture with coronavirus spike peptide pools or control peptides (ViraFEST assay). The ViraFEST assay was used in the study, in which antigen-specific T cells were expanded with peptide pools and expanded clonotypes were subsequently identified by TCR sequencing. The positive SARS-CoV-2 PCR tests of the convalescent patients were dated from March to December 2020, before the Alpha, Beta and Delta variants emerged in the United States. Approximately 2.1 million PBMCs per well were cultured in IMDM with roughly 5.5% human AB serum and about 9.7 IU/ml IL-2, plus 10 ug/ml peptide pools. Half of the culture medium was replaced with fresh IL-2-containing medium on days 3 and 7. CD4+ T cells were isolated after roughly 10 days of culture through negative selection using the EasySep CD4+ T cell isolation kit. PBMCs were separated from whole blood using Ficoll-Paque Plus gradient centrifugation and then either used fresh or cryopreserved at -140C. Each culture condition was generally run in triplicate wells.

Worth noting for this clonotype: The antigen it binds to is not known. Nothing much larger sits one base from this clone, and base qualities are not available.

V drops 3 bases and J drops 8 bases, leaving 10 bases in between. Inclusive of the bounding cysteine and phenylalanine, the CDR3 is 12 residues long. Only the CDR3 DNA is retained, 36 bases long and in frame from the first base. CDR1 and CDR2, per the germline V gene, are SGHTA and FQGNSA. Material: CD4+ T cells from blood, cultured in vitro. This clonotype was obtained from a human donor who had recovered from COVID-19. The V and J genes are TRBV7-2 and TRBJ1-2, with an unclear D gene assignment. For the CDR3, the sequence is CASSFTLMGYTF. The bases are TGTGCCAGCAGCTTTACGCTGATGGGCTACACCTTC. Here the CDR3 is joined to the reference TRBV7-2 and TRBJ1-2 genes, and the full variable domain is: GAGVSQSPSNKVTEKGKDVELRCDPISGHTALYWYRQSLGQGLEFLIYFQGNSAPDKSGLPSDRFSAERTGGSVSTLTIQRTQQEDSAVYLCASSFTLMGYTFGSGTRLTVV.